This T cell receptor beta chain was profiled in a study of cytomegalovirus exposure and HLA in healthy donors. The assay was immunoSEQ multiplex PCR, and TCRdb's table has in-frame clones only and misses some. The sample lists about 98,000 clones, less than 95% occurring once. Germline lookup yields CDR1 GTSNPN and CDR2 SVGIG (reference sequence). The CDR3 covers 11 residues. The germline V and J ends were trimmed by 6 bases and 4 bases, with 9 bases remaining between them. The clonotype was recovered from a young woman in good health and CMV-seronegative. The genes are TRBV30 and TRBJ1-2; D remains ambiguous. Sequencing was carried out using PBMCs. CDR3 sequence: CACNWAYGYTF. CDR3 nucleotide sequence: TGTGCCTGTAACTGGGCCTATGGCTACACCTTC.